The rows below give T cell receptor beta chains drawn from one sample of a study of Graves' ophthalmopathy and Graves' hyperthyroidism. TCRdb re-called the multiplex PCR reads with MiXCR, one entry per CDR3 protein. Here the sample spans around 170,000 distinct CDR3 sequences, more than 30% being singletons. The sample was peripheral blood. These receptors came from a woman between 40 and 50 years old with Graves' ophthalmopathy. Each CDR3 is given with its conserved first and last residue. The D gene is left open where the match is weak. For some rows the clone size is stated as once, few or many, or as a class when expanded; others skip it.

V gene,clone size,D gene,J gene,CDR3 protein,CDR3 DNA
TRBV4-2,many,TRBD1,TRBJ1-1,CASSPARGRVTEAFF,TGTGCCAGCAGCCCGGCGAGGGGGCGAGTAACTGAAGCTTTCTTT
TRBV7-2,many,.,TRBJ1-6,CASSFGRGGSYNSPLHF,TGTGCCAGCAGCTTTGGTAGGGGGGGGTCCTATAATTCACCCCTCCACTTT
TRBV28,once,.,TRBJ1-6,CASSPRQNSPLHF,TGTGCCAGCAGTCCTCGACAGAATTCACCCCTCCACTTT
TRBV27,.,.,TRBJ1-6,CASSPPRGSPLHF,TGTGCCAGCAGCCCCCCGAGGGGTTCACCCCTCCACTTT
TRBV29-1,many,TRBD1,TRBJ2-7,CSVAGQGVYEQYF,TGCAGCGTTGCTGGACAGGGGGTCTACGAGCAGTACTTC
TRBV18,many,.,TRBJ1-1,CASSPPYRVTEAFF,TGTGCCAGCTCACCACCGTACAGGGTCACTGAAGCTTTCTTT
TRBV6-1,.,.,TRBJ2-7,CASKGRGSYEQYF,TGTGCCAGCAAGGGCAGGGGATCCTACGAGCAGTACTTC
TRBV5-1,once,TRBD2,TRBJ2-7,CASSVTSGSNYEQYF,TGCGCCAGCAGCGTGACTAGCGGGAGTAACTACGAGCAGTACTTC
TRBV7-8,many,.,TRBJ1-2,CASSPQQGGSSYTF,TGTGCCAGCAGCCCCCAACAGGGTGGGTCCAGCTACACCTTC
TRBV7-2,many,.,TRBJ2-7,CASSSLGRAEQYF,TGTGCCAGCAGCTCCCTCGGTAGGGCCGAGCAGTACTTC
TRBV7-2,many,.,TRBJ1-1,CASSLGDMNTEAFF,TGTGCCAGCAGCTTAGGAGATATGAACACTGAAGCTTTCTTT
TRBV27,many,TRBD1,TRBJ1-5,CASSLQGVHQPQHF,TGTGCCAGCAGTTTACAGGGGGTTCATCAGCCCCAGCATTTT
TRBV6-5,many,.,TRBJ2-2,CASSYGSWGGTGELFF,TGTGCCAGCAGTTACGGGTCGTGGGGCGGCACCGGGGAGCTGTTTTTT
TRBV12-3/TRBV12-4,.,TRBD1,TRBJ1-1,CASSYGTGYEAFF,TGTGCCAGCAGTTATGGGACAGGCTATGAAGCTTTCTTT
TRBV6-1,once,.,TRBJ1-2,CASSENQVGGYTF,TGTGCCAGCAGTGAAAACCAAGTTGGTGGCTACACCTTC
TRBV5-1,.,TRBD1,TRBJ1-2,CASRTGTGNGYTF,TGCGCCAGCAGGACCGGGACAGGCAATGGCTACACCTTC
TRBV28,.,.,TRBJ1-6,CASKRGSYNSPLHF,TGTGCCAGCAAACGCGGATCCTATAATTCACCCCTCCACTTT
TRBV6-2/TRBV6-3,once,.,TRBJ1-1,CASSYSSGLRDTEAFF,TGTGCCAGCAGTTACTCGAGTGGCCTTCGGGACACTGAAGCTTTCTTT
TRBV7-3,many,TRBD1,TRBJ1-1,CASSLDRVTEAFF,TGTGCCAGCAGCCTGGACAGGGTGACTGAAGCTTTCTTT
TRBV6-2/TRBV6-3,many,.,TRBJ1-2,CASSPVGANYGYTF,TGTGCCAGCAGTCCGGTGGGGGCTAACTATGGCTACACCTTC
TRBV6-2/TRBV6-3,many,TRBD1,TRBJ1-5,CASSDSQGVGSQPQHF,TGTGCCAGCAGTGACTCACAGGGGGTAGGAAGTCAGCCCCAGCATTTT
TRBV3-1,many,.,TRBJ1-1,CASSQRLSRNTEAFF,TGTGCCAGCAGCCAACGGTTATCGCGTAACACTGAAGCTTTCTTT
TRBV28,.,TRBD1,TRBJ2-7,CASNAGQGAYEQYF,TGTGCCAGCAACGCTGGACAGGGGGCCTACGAGCAGTACTTC
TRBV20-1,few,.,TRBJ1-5,CSAADQGFQPQHF,TGCAGTGCTGCTGATCAGGGGTTTCAGCCCCAGCATTTT
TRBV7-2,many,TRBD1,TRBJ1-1,CASSPQTGDRVVF,TGTGCCAGCAGCCCCCAGACAGGGGATAGGGTAGTTTTT
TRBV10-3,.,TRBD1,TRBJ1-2,CAISVGQSADGYTF,TGTGCCATCAGTGTGGGACAGTCGGCGGATGGCTACACCTTC
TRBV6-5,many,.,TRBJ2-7,CASSSEAHLGYEQYF,TGTGCCAGCAGTTCCGAAGCCCACCTGGGGTACGAGCAGTACTTC
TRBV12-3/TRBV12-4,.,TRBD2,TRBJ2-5,CASSLTSRQETQYF,TGTGCCAGCAGCTTGACTAGCAGACAAGAGACCCAGTACTTC
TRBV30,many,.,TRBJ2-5,CAWSATGRTQETQYF,TGTGCCTGGAGCGCGACCGGCAGGACCCAAGAGACCCAGTACTTC
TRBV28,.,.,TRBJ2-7,CASRGGQSYEQYF,TGTGCCAGCAGGGGGGGGCAGAGCTACGAGCAGTACTTC
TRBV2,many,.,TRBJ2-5,CASSEGRNDGTQYF,TGTGCCAGCAGTGAGGGTAGAAACGACGGGACCCAGTACTTC
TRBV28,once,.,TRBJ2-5,CASTPTRGNVQETQYF,TGTGCCAGCACCCCAACCCGGGGGAATGTCCAAGAGACCCAGTACTTC
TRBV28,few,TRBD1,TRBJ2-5,CASSPTTGGETQYF,TGTGCCAGCAGTCCCACGACAGGGGGAGAGACCCAGTACTTC
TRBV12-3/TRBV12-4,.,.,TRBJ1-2,CASSPQGNGDYGYTF,TGTGCCAGCAGTCCTCAGGGGAACGGGGACTATGGCTACACCTTC
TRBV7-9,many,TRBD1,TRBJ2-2,CASSLAGGDTGELFF,TGTGCCAGCAGCTTAGCAGGGGGCGACACCGGGGAGCTGTTTTTT
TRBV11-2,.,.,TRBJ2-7,CASSHDGYEQYF,TGTGCCAGCAGCCACGACGGCTACGAGCAGTACTTC
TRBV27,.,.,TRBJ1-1,CASSFIGSEAFF,TGTGCCAGCAGTTTCATTGGGAGTGAAGCTTTCTTT
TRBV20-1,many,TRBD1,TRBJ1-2,CSARLTGTGSGYTF,TGCAGTGCTCGCCTTACCGGGACAGGGTCCGGCTACACCTTC
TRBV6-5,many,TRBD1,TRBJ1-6,CASSRDRENSPLHF,TGTGCCAGCAGCCGGGACAGGGAAAATTCACCCCTCCACTTT
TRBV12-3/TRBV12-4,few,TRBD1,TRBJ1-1,CASSWGQLNTEAFF,TGTGCCAGCAGTTGGGGACAGCTAAACACTGAAGCTTTCTTT
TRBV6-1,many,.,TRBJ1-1,CASHFWGATTEAFF,TGTGCCAGCCACTTCTGGGGTGCCACCACTGAAGCTTTCTTT
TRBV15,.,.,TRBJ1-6,CATSRRLDRPAGALHF,TGTGCCACCAGCAGACGTCTAGACAGGCCCGCAGGAGCCCTCCACTTT
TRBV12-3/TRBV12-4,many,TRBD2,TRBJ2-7,CASNVAGVSYEQYF,TGTGCCAGCAACGTAGCGGGAGTGTCCTACGAGCAGTACTTC
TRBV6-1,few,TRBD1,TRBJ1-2,CASSPSGGFGYTF,TGTGCCAGCAGCCCTTCAGGGGGCTTTGGCTACACCTTC
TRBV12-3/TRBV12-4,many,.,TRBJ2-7,CASSQGTHEQYF,TGTGCCAGCAGCCAGGGGACCCACGAGCAGTACTTC
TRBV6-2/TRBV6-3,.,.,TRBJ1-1,CASSYSPGLWEAFF,TGTGCCAGCAGTTACTCTCCTGGTCTATGGGAAGCTTTCTTT
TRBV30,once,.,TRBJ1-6,CAWSAGKPLHF,TGTGCCTGGAGTGCGGGTAAACCCCTCCACTTT
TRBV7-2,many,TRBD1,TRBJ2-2,CASSLQGVDTGELFF,TGTGCCAGCAGCTTACAGGGGGTGGACACCGGGGAGCTGTTTTTT
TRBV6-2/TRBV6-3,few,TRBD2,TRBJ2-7,CASSNASGRAPYEQYF,TGTGCCAGCAGTAACGCTAGCGGGAGGGCCCCCTACGAGCAGTACTTC
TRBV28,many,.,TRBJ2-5,CASSRRQVQETQYF,TGTGCCAGCAGTCGACGACAGGTTCAAGAGACCCAGTACTTC
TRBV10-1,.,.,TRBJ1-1,CASSADSMNTEAFF,TGCGCCAGCAGCGCCGACAGCATGAACACTGAAGCTTTCTTT
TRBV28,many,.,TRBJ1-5,CASSPPQDRQPQHF,TGTGCCAGCAGTCCCCCCCAGGATCGGCAGCCCCAGCATTTT
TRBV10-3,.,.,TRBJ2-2,CATLRSGPGAGELFF,TGTGCCACCCTACGGTCGGGCCCGGGGGCCGGGGAGCTGTTTTTT
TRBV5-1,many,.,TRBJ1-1,CASTGEVGTEAFF,TGCGCCAGCACTGGGGAAGTTGGGACTGAAGCTTTCTTT
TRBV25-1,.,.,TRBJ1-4,CASSDLGKLFF,TGTGCCAGCAGCGACTTAGGAAAACTGTTTTTT
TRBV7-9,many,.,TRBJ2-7,CASSLGAGEDEQYF,TGTGCCAGCAGCTTAGGGGCAGGGGAAGACGAGCAGTACTTC
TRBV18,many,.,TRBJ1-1,CASSPQGGNTEAFF,TGTGCCAGCTCACCACAAGGGGGGAACACTGAAGCTTTCTTT
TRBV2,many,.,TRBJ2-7,CASRTDYEQYF,TGTGCCAGCAGGACGGACTACGAGCAGTACTTC
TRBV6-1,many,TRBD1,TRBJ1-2,CASRGTGLNYGYTF,TGTGCCAGCAGAGGGACAGGGTTAAACTATGGCTACACCTTC
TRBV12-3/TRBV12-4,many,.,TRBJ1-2,CASSLVTGSNYGYTF,TGTGCCAGCAGTTTAGTTACAGGTTCTAACTATGGCTACACCTTC